The T cell receptor beta chain under discussion was sequenced for a study of blood T cell repertoires in COVID-19. Assay used: immunoSEQ multiplex PCR; TCRdb lists only in-frame clones, some missing. Among around 260,000 clones listed, approximately 83% were seen once. Germline CDR1 reads SGHNT; CDR2 reads YYREEE (reference sequence). The CDR3 runs 15 residues. Trimming cost V 2 bases and J 1 base, with 13 bases left between them. Grouping used clinical history reported by participants in a survey and questionnaire. Two negative PCRs, clearance, or symptom resolution characterized the recovered Cohort 3 donors.

This TCR derives from a young woman who had recovered from COVID-19. This chain uses TRBV5-4 with TRBJ2-7, with a tentative D call TRBD1 (6 bases). Sequenced input: PBMCs or T cells enriched from blood (not recorded which). The CDR3 DNA is TGTGCCAGCAGCTTAGCAGGGGCCTCTTCCTACGAGCAGTACTTC. Encoded protein: CASSLAGASSYEQYF.